The TCR beta chain under discussion was sequenced for a study of breast tumors, draining lymph nodes, adjacent tissues. General study findings and limits: Luminal-like breast cancer showed significantly greater tumor-nontumor repertoire similarity than basal-like breast cancer did. Tumor TCR diversity was below lymph nodes but above nontumor tissue.

Looked up from germline, CDR1 is MGHRA and CDR2 is YSYEKL. Between the trimmed V and J ends, which lost 1 base and 1 base, there was a span of 11 bases. The CDR3 runs to 15 residues. TCRdb reanalysed the multiplex PCR reads using MiXCR and keeps one entry per CDR3 protein. The sample lists about 180,000 distinct CDR3 sequences, 30% to 35% seen once, with around 4.5% in the top ten. There are many counts of this clonotype. The antigen is unknown. Samples came from axillary lymph nodes draining the breast cancer. V is TRBV4-1 and J is TRBJ2-7; maybe TRBD1 (5 bases). The sequenced sample was axillary lymph node tissue. The sequence was obtained from a female donor with breast cancer. Some clones in this sample may be carry-over from other donors' samples. This CDR3 is CASSQGFGQSYEQYF. The CDR3 bases are TGCGCCAGCAGCCAAGGTTTCGGACAATCCTACGAGCAGTACTTC.